The 7 T cell receptor beta chains below all came from one sample that was sequenced in a study of blood T cell repertoires in COVID-19. Clones were sequenced by immunoSEQ multiplex PCR, and TCRdb holds only the in-frame ones, with some missing. The repertoire holds roughly 53,000 clones, about 85% seen once, with around 14% in the top ten. Sequenced sample: peripheral blood. The receptors stem from a human donor in a cohort sampled during active COVID-19.

The V and J genes are TRBV5-4 and TRBJ1-2; no clear D. The length of the CDR3 is 14 residues. Per the germline V gene, CDR1 is SGHNT and CDR2 is YYREEE (reference sequence). V was trimmed by 2 bases and J by 4 bases, leaving 12 bases between them. In DNA form, the CDR3 reads TGTGCCAGCAGCTTTGGGTCCCGGGGCTATGGCTACACCTTC. It translates to CASSFGSRGYGYTF.

The V call is TRBV6-2 or TRBV6-3, the J call TRBJ2-7; D uncertain. Per germline, CDR1 MNHEY and CDR2 SVGEGT. Between the trimmed V and J ends, which lost 2 bases and 3 bases, there was a span of 2 bases. This CDR3 comprises 11 residues. The CDR3 reads CASSYLYEQYF. Written as DNA, the CDR3 is TGTGCCAGCAGTTACCTCTACGAGCAGTACTTC.

This clone was seen more than once but under ten times. The rearrangement uses TRBV7-9 and TRBJ1-6; TRBD1 aligns across 9 bases. Germline CDR1 reads SEHNR; CDR2 reads FQNEAQ (reference sequence). V was clipped by 5 bases and J by 9 bases; unmatched bases: 5. The CDR3 sequence is 14 residues long. The CDR3 here is CASSLTGGGSPLHF. The CDR3 coding sequence is TGTGCCAGCAGCCTAACAGGGGGCGGTTCACCCCTCCACTTT.

The chain employs TRBV5-1 and TRBJ2-1; D ambiguous. CDR1 is SGHRS, CDR2 YFSETQ, per germline. This CDR3 is 13 amino acids long. The V and J ends lost 4 bases and 9 bases respectively, with 14 bases between them. CDR3 in amino acids: CASSPPVEFEQFF. CDR3 nucleotides: TGCGCCAGCAGCCCACCGGTCGAGTTTGAGCAGTTCTTC.

The V gene is TRBV3-1 (or the pseudogene TRBV3-2), the J gene TRBJ2-3, with 7 bases fitting TRBD2. This CDR3 has 16 residues. Germline CDR1 LGHDT, CDR2 YNNKEL (reference sequence). V lost 4 bases to trimming and J lost 2 bases; unmatched junction nucleotides: 9. The CDR3 coding sequence is TGTGCCAGCAGCCCTCTTTCTAGCGGTGCCACAGATACGCAGTATTTT. This codes for CASSPLSSGATDTQYF.

This clone has a handful of counts. V and J are TRBV3-1 (or the pseudogene TRBV3-2) and TRBJ2-2, with D perhaps matching TRBD2 (5 bases). This CDR3 region has 17 residues. The germline CDR1 and CDR2 sequences are LGHDT and YNNKEL (reference sequence). V was pared by 4 bases and J by 0 bases, with 15 bases between. CDR3 bases: TGTGCCAGCAGCCTATATCGGCAGAGGGCGAACACCGGGGAGCTGTTTTTT. Amino acid sequence: CASSLYRQRANTGELFF.

This sequence joins TRBV28 and TRBJ1-2, with D uncertain. V lost 7 bases to trimming and J lost 2 bases, with 8 bases between them. CDR1 is MDHEN, CDR2 SYDVKM, per germline. The CDR3 spans 12 residues. The chain's CDR3 is CASISLNYGYTF. CDR3 DNA sequence: TGTGCCAGCATCTCCCTAAACTATGGCTACACCTTC.